This TCR beta chain was sequenced in a study of T cells and Merkel cell carcinoma outcomes. This clone has more than one count but fewer than ten. Method: immunoSEQ multiplex PCR; TCRdb's copy keeps in-frame clones and lacks some. Of just under 1,500 clones in the sample, around 86% were seen once. The junction had 8 bases not matched to a gene; V was cut back by 4 bases and J by 0 bases. The germline V gene encodes CDR1 SGHDT and CDR2 YYEEEE. This CDR3 contains 17 residues. Sequences were obtained from tumor tissue from Merkel cell carcinoma. This sequence was found in a human donor with Merkel cell carcinoma. V is TRBV5-6 and J is TRBJ2-2; 8 bases are shared with TRBD1. CDR3 amino acids: CASSLFRDRSNTGELFF. CDR3 nucleotide sequence: TGTGCCAGCAGCCTTTTCCGGGACAGGTCGAACACCGGGGAGCTGTTTTTT.